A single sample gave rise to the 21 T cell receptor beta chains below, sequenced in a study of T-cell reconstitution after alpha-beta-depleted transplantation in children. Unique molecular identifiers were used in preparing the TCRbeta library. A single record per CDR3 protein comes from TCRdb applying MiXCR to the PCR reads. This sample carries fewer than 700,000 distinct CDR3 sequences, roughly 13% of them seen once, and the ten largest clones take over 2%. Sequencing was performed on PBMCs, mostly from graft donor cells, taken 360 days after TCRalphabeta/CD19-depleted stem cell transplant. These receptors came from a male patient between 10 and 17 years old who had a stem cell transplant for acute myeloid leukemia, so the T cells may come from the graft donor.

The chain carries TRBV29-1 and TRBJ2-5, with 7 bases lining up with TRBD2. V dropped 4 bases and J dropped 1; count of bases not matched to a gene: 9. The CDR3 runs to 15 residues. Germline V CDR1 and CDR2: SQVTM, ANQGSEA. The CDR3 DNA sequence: TGCAGCGTTGGTTCTAGCGGAGAACTCCAAGAGACCCAGTACTTC. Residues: CSVGSSGELQETQYF.

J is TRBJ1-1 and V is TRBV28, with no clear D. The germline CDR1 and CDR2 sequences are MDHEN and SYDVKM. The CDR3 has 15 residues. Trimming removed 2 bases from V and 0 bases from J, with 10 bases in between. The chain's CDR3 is CASSLPIPMNTEAFF. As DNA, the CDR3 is TGTGCCAGCAGTTTACCGATACCCATGAACACTGAAGCTTTCTTT.

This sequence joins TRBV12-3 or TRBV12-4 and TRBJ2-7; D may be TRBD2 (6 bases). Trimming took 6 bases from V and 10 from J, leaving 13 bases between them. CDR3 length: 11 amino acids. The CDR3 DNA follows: TGTGCCAGCAGCCCTAGACTAGTCCAGTACTTC. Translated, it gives CASSPRLVQYF.

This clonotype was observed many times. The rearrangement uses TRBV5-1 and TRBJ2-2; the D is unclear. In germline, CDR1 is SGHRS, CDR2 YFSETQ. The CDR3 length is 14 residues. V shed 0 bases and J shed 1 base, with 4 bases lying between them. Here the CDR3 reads CASSLGLNTGELFF. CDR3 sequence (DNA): TGCGCCAGCAGCTTGGGCCTGAACACCGGGGAGCTGTTTTTT. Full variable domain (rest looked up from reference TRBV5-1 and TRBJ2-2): KAGVTQTPRYLIKTRGQQVTLSCSPISGHRSVSWYQQTPGQGLQFLFEYFSETQRNKGNFPGRFSGRQFSNSRSEMNVSTLELGDSALYLCASSLGLNTGELFFGEGSRLTVL.

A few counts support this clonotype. The CDR3 DNA sequence: TGCGCCAGCAGCTTGGAGGGGGCGCTCCCACTCGAGCAGTACTTC. This encodes CASSLEGALPLEQYF. The rearrangement links TRBV5-1 to TRBJ2-7; 7 nucleotides match TRBD1. Germline-derived CDR1 and CDR2 are SGHRS and YFSETQ. Trimming took 0 bases from V and 6 from J; bases not matched to a gene: 9. This CDR3 spans 15 amino acids.

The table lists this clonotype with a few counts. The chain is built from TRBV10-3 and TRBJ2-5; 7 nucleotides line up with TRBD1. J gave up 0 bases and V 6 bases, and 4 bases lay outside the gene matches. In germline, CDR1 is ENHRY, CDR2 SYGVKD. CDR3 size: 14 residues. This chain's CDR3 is CAIRTGQNQETQYF. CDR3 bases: TGTGCCATCAGGACGGGACAGAACCAAGAGACCCAGTACTTC.

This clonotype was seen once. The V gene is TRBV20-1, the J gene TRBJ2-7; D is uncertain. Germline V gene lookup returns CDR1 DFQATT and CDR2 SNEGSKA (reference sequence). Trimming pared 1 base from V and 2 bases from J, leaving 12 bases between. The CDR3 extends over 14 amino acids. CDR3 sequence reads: CSARVGVLTYEQYF. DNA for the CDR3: TGCAGTGCTAGAGTTGGCGTTCTGACCTACGAGCAGTACTTC.

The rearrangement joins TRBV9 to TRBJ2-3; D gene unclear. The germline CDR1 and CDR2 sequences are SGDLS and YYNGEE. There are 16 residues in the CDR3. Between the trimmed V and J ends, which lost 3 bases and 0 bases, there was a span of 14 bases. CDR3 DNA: TGTGCCAGCAGCGAGCCCCGCGGACGTAGCACAGATACGCAGTATTTT. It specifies CASSEPRGRSTDTQYF.

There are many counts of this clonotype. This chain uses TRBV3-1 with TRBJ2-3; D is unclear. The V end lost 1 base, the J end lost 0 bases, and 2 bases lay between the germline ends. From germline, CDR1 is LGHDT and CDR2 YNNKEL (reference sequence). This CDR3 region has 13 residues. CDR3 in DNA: TGTGCCAGCAGCCAAGCTAGCACAGATACGCAGTATTTT. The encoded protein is CASSQASTDTQYF.

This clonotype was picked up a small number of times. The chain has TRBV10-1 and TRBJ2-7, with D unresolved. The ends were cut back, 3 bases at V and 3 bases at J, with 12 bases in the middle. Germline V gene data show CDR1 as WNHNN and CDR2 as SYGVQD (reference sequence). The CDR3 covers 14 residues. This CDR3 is CASSEGGFIYEQYF. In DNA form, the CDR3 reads TGCGCCAGCAGTGAAGGCGGCTTCATCTACGAGCAGTACTTC.

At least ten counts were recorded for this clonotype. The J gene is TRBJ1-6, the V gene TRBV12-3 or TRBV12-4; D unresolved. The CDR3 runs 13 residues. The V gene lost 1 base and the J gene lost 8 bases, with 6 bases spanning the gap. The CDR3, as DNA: TGTGCCAGCAGTTTAGGGGGAGATTCACCCCTCCACTTT. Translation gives CASSLGGDSPLHF.

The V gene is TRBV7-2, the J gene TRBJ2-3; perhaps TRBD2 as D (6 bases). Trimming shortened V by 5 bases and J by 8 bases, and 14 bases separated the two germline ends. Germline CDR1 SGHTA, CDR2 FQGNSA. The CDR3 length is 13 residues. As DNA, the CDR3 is TGTGCCAGCAGCGACCTTCAGGGAGGTACGCAGTATTTT. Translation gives CASSDLQGGTQYF.

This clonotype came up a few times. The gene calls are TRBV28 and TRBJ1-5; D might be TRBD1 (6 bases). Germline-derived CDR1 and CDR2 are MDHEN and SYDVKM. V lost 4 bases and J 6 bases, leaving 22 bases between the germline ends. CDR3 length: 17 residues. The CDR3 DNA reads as TGTGCCAGCAGTTCCGCCCCAGGGGCTCACGTCGGTCAGCCCCAGCATTTT. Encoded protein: CASSSAPGAHVGQPQHF.

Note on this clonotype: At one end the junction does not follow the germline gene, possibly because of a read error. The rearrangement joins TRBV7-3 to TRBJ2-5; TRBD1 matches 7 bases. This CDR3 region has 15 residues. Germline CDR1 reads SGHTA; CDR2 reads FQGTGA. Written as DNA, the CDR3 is TGTGCCATCAGCTCCACTGATGGGGGACAGGAGACCCAGTACTTC. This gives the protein CAISSTDGGQETQYF.

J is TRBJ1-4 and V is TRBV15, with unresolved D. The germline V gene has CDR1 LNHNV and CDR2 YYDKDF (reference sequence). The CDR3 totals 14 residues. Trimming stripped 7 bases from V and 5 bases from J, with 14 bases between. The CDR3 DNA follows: TGTGCCACCAAACTTCAGAGTTTAAATGAAAAACTGTTTTTT. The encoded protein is CATKLQSLNEKLFF.

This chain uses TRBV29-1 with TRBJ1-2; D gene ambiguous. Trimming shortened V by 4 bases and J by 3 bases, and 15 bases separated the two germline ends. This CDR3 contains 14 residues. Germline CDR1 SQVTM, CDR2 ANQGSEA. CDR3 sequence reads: CSVGGPRVDYGYTF. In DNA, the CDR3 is TGCAGCGTTGGCGGACCCCGTGTGGACTATGGCTACACCTTC. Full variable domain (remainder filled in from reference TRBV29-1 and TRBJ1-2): SAVISQKPSRDICQRGTSLTIQCQVDSQVTMMFWYRQQPGQSLTLIATANQGSEATYESGFVIDKFPISRPNLTFSTLTVSNMSPEDSSIYLCSVGGPRVDYGYTFGSGTRLTVV.

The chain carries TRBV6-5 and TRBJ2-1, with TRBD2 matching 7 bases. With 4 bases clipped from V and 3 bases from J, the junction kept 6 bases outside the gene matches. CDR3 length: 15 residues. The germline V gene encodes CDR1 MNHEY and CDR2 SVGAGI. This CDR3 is CASSFRGDYYNEQFF. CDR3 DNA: TGTGCCAGCAGTTTTCGGGGGGATTACTACAATGAGCAGTTCTTC.

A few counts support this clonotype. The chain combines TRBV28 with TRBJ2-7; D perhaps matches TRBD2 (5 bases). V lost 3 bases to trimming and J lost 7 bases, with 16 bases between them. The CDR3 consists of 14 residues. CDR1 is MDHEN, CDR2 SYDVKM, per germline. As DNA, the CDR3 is TGTGCCAGCAGTTTGCACCGGGATGTCTGGGAGCAGTACTTC. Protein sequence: CASSLHRDVWEQYF.

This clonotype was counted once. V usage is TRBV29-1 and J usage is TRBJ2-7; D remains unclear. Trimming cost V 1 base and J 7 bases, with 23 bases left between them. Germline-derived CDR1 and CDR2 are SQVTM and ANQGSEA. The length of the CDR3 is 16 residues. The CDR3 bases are TGCAGCGTTGAAGGAGGCGGACCGTTCCTTCTGGGGGAGCAGTACTTC. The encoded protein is CSVEGGGPFLLGEQYF.

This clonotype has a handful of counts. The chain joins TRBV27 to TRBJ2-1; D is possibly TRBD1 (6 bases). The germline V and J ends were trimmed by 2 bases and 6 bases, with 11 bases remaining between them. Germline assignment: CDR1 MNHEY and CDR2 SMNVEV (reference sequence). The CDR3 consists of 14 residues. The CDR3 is CASSLVPDSNEQFF. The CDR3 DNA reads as TGTGCCAGCAGTTTAGTCCCGGACAGCAATGAGCAGTTCTTC.

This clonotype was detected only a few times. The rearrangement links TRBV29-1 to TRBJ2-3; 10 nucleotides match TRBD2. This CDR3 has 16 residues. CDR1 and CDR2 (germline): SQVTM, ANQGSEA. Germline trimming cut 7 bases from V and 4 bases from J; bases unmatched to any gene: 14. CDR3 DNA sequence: TGCAGCGCCGGAGGGAAGCGGGAGGGCCCCCCAGATACGCAGTATTTT. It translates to CSAGGKREGPPDTQYF.